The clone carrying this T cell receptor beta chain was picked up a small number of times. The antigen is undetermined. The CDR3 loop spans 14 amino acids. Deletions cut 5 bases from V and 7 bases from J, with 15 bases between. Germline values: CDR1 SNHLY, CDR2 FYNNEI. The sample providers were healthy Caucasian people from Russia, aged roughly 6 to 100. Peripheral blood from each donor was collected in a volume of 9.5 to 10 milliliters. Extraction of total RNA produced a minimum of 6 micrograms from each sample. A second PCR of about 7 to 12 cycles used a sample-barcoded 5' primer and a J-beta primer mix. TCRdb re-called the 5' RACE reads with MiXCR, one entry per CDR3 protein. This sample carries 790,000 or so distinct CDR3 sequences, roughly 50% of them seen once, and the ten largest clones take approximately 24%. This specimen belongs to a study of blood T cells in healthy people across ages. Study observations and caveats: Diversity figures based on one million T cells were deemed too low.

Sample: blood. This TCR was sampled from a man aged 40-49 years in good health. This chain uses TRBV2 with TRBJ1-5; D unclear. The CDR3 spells CASSRDTGGQPQHF. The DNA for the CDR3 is TGTGCCAGCAGTCGCGACACCGGAGGCCAGCCCCAGCATTTT.